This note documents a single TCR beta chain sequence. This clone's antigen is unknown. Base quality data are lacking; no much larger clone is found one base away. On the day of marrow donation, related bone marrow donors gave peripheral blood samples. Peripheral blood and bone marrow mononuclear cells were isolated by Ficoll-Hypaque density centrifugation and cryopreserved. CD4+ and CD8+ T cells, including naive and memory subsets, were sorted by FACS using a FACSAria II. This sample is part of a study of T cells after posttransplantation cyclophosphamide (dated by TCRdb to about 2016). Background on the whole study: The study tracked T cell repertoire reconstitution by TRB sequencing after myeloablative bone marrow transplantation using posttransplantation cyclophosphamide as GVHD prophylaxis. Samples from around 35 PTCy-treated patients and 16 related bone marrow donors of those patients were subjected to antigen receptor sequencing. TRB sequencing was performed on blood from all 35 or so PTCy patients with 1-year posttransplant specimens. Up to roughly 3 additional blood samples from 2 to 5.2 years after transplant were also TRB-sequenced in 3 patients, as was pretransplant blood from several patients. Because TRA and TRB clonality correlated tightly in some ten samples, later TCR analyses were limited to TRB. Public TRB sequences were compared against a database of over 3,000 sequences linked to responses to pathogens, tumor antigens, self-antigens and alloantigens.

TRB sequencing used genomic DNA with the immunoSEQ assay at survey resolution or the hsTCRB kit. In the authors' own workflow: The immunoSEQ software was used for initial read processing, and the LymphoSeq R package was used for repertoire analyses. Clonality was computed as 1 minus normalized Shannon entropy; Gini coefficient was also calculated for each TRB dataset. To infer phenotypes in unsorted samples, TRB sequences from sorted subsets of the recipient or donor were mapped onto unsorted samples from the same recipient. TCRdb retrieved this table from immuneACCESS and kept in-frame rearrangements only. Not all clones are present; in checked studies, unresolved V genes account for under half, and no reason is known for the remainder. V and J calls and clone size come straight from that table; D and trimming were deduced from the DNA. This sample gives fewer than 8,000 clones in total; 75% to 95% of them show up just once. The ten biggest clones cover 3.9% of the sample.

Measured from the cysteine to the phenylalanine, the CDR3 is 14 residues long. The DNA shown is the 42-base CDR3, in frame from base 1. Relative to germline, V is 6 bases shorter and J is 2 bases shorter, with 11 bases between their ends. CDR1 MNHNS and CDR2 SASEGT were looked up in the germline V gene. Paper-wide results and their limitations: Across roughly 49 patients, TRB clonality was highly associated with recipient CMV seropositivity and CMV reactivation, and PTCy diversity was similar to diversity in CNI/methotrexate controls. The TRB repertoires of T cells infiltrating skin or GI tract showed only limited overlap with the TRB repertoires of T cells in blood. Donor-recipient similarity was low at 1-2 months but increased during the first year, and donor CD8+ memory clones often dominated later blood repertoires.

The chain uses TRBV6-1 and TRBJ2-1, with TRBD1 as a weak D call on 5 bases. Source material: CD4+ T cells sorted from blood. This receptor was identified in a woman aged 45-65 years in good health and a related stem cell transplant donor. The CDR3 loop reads CASRGVGPYNEQFF. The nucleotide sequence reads TGTGCCAGCAGAGGGGTCGGTCCCTACAATGAGCAGTTCTTC.